Below are 3 T cell receptor beta chains sequenced from a single sample in a study of CD8+ T cells in alopecia areata. Regarding treatment: oral pan-JAK inhibitor, 5-10 mg twice daily. RNA was isolated and reverse transcribed to cDNA, the sequencing template. The assay was immunoSEQ multiplex PCR, and TCRdb's table has in-frame clones only and misses some. The sample includes about 92,000 clones, about 40% of them seen just once. The sequenced sample was CD8+ T cells sorted from blood, obtained at week 24, from a patient treated with tofacitinib. These receptors originate from a human donor with alopecia areata.

The chain has TRBV9 and TRBJ2-1; TRBD2 matches at 9 bases. In germline, CDR1 is SGDLS, CDR2 YYNGEE. After removal of 1 base from V and 8 bases from J, the junction contained 10 bases not matched to a gene. This CDR3 spans 16 amino acids. The CDR3: CASSVLRAGGVHEQFF. DNA for the CDR3: TGTGCCAGCAGCGTATTGAGAGCGGGAGGTGTCCATGAGCAGTTCTTC.

The sample holds a few counts of this clone. The chain links TRBV6-5 to TRBJ2-7; 12 nucleotides align to TRBD2. This CDR3 has 15 residues. Germline lookup yields CDR1 MNHEY and CDR2 SVGAGI. V trimming: 4 bases; J trimming: 6 bases; junction bases outside the gene matches: 7. CDR3 sequence: CASSFTSGRFGEQYF. Written as DNA, the CDR3 is TGTGCCAGCAGTTTCACTAGCGGGAGGTTTGGCGAGCAGTACTTC.

The chain has TRBV6-1 and TRBJ2-2; D is tentatively TRBD1 or TRBD2 (5 bases each). Germline V gives CDR1 MNHNS, CDR2 SASEGT. The ends were cut back, 5 bases at V and 9 bases at J, with 19 bases in the middle. This CDR3 has 15 amino acids. The CDR3 nucleotides read TGTGCCAGCAGTTTAAGGGACCCAAATGTGAGGGAGCTGTTTTTT. Encoded protein: CASSLRDPNVRELFF.